The 21 T cell receptor beta chains below come from one sample, sequenced in a study of T cells in Graves' hyperthyroidism and ophthalmopathy. Using RNA transcripts as the source, TCR beta CDR3 regions were amplified. The study used the HTBI primer set for a first-round RT-PCR of the TCR CDR3. Using its own MiXCR run on the multiplex PCR reads, TCRdb lists one record per CDR3 protein. The sample lists about 320,000 distinct CDR3 sequences; 16% were seen once. The sample consisted of blood. These TCRs come from a man aged 30 to 45 with Graves' hyperthyroidism.

This clonotype was counted between two and nine times. The chain is built from TRBV6-5 and TRBJ1-2, with D maybe TRBD1 (5 bases). Germline V gene lookup returns CDR1 MNHEY and CDR2 SVGAGI. CDR3 length: 14 amino acids. V lost 2 bases to trimming and J lost 5 bases, with 12 bases between them. CDR3 coding DNA: TGTGCCAGCAGTTACGGGGGGGGGGAATATGGCTACACCTTC. This codes for CASSYGGGEYGYTF.

This clonotype was recorded many times. The chain employs TRBV29-1 and TRBJ2-3; no clear D. Germline CDR1 and CDR2: SQVTM and ANQGSEA. This CDR3 spans 15 amino acids. Between the trimmed V and J ends, which lost 5 bases and 1 base, there was a span of 16 bases. The CDR3 DNA reads as TGCAGCGTTCGCCCTTCCCCCCAGGGCACAGATACGCAGTATTTT. Translated, it gives CSVRPSPQGTDTQYF.

The chain employs TRBV12-3 or TRBV12-4 and TRBJ2-1, with D uncertain. The CDR3 totals 11 residues. V was trimmed by 3 bases and J by 8 bases, leaving 5 bases between them. CDR3 nucleotides: TGTGCCAGCAGTTTTCGAGATGAGCAGTTCTTC. This encodes CASSFRDEQFF.

Many counts were recorded for this clonotype. The CDR3 region has the DNA TGCGCCAGCAGCTTGGGAAGCGCTTCGGGGGCAGATACGCAGTATTTT. Its translation is CASSLGSASGADTQYF. J is TRBJ2-3 and V is TRBV5-1, with D perhaps TRBD2 (6 bases). The CDR3 sequence is 16 residues long. Germline V gives CDR1 SGHRS, CDR2 YFSETQ. Trimming stripped 0 bases from V and 4 bases from J, with 15 bases between.

With respect to this clonotype: A read error is possible here, since a much larger clone lies one base away. The DNA is omitted, as the CDR3 cannot be located on it reliably, and the CDR3 follows TCRdb's listing. This chain joins TRBV5-1 and TRBJ1-3. The CDR3 totals 14 residues, both ends included. Germline V CDR1 and CDR2: SGHRS, YFSETQ. The CDR3 is CASSLVGSGNTICF.

This chain links TRBV19 with TRBJ2-1; no clear D gene. This CDR3 is built from 13 residues. Germline-derived CDR1 and CDR2 are LNHDA and SQIVND (reference sequence). With 4 bases removed from V and 6 bases from J, the gap between germline ends came to 10 bases. CDR3: CASSTQTFNEQFF. Here the CDR3 DNA reads TGTGCCAGTAGTACCCAGACCTTCAATGAGCAGTTCTTC.

The chain couples TRBV5-6 to TRBJ2-2; 9 bases map to TRBD2. Trimming took 4 bases from V and 3 from J; bases not matched to a gene: 10. This CDR3 region has 17 residues. Germline values: CDR1 SGHDT, CDR2 YYEEEE. This CDR3 is CASSPGRVAGDTGELFF. The CDR3 DNA follows: TGTGCCAGCAGCCCGGGCCGTGTAGCGGGAGACACCGGGGAGCTGTTTTTT.

In this sample, this clonotype turned up many times. The chain has TRBV30 and TRBJ1-5, with D possibly TRBD1 on 5 matching bases. With 4 bases removed from V and 1 base from J, the gap between germline ends came to 8 bases. Looked up from germline, CDR1 is GTSNPN and CDR2 is SVGIG (reference sequence). This CDR3 has 13 amino acids. CDR3 bases: TGTGCCTGGACGGGGGACAGCAATCAGCCCCAGCATTTT. This encodes CAWTGDSNQPQHF.

Ten or more counts support this clonotype. In DNA form, the CDR3 reads TGTGCCTGGAGCCCGACAGGGGACAATGAGCAGTTCTTC. Its protein product is CAWSPTGDNEQFF. The J gene is TRBJ2-1, the V gene TRBV30; 8 bases align to TRBD1. The CDR3 has 13 residues. V trimming: 3 bases; J trimming: 5 bases; junction bases outside the gene matches: 3. Looked up from germline, CDR1 is GTSNPN and CDR2 is SVGIG (reference sequence).

This clonotype was counted at least ten times. The J gene is TRBJ2-1, the V gene TRBV5-1; TRBD2 matches 7 bases. With 4 bases clipped from V and 10 bases from J, the junction kept 11 bases outside the gene matches. This CDR3 contains 14 residues. Per the germline V gene, CDR1 is SGHRS and CDR2 is YFSETQ. CDR3 loop: CASSRPSGEGEQFF. CDR3 nucleotides: TGCGCCAGCAGCCGCCCAAGCGGGGAGGGAGAGCAGTTCTTC.

This clonotype was seen only a few times. This sequence joins TRBV27 and TRBJ1-6, with D uncertain. The CDR3 length is 10 residues. Germline V gene data show CDR1 as MNHEY and CDR2 as SMNVEV (reference sequence). Deletions cut 8 bases from V and 8 bases from J, with 4 bases between. The CDR3 loop reads CASADSPLHF. The CDR3, as DNA: TGTGCCAGCGCGGATTCACCCCTCCACTTT.

The V gene is TRBV7-9, the J gene TRBJ1-1; 8 positions match TRBD1. V lost 5 bases, J lost 1 base, and 9 bases stayed unmatched. Germline V gene lookup returns CDR1 SEHNR and CDR2 FQNEAQ (reference sequence). CDR3 size: 16 residues. Written as DNA, the CDR3 is TGTGCCAGCAGCAAAGACAGGGGCATGGGGAACACTGAAGCTTTCTTT. Its protein product is CASSKDRGMGNTEAFF.

V is TRBV9 and J is TRBJ2-1, with D perhaps matching TRBD2 (5 bases). Germline-derived CDR1 and CDR2 are SGDLS and YYNGEE. Trimming stripped 0 bases from V and 1 base from J, with 11 bases between. The CDR3 is 16 amino acids. The CDR3 coding sequence is TGTGCCAGCAGCGTAGTGTCGAGGGCTTCCTACAATGAGCAGTTCTTC. It yields the protein CASSVVSRASYNEQFF. The variable domain in full, with the rest retrieved from reference TRBV9 and TRBJ2-1, is DSGVTQTPKHLITATGQRVTLRCSPRSGDLSVYWYQQSLDQGLQFLIQYYNGEERAKGNILERFSAQQFPDLHSELNLSSLELGDSALYFCASSVVSRASYNEQFFGPGTRLTVL.

This clonotype was detected ten times or more. Relative to the germline gene, one junction end is altered; a read error may explain this. The V call is TRBV3-1, the J call TRBJ1-1; TRBD1 matches 12 bases. CDR1 is LGHDT, CDR2 YNNKEL, per germline (reference sequence). CDR3 size: 14 residues. CDR3 residues: CTSSQLGTGGQAFF. Written as DNA, the CDR3 is TGTACCAGCAGCCAACTCGGGACAGGGGGCCAAGCTTTCTTT.

This clonotype was counted between two and nine times. The J gene is TRBJ1-5, the V gene TRBV20-1; 8 bases map to TRBD1. CDR3 length equals 15 residues. V trimming: 1 base; J trimming: 5 bases; junction bases outside the gene matches: 7. Germline V gene lookup returns CDR1 DFQATT and CDR2 SNEGSKA (reference sequence). CDR3 sequence (DNA): TGCAGTGCTAGAGGTTTCAACAGGGGGGATCAGCCCCAGCATTTT. The encoded protein is CSARGFNRGDQPQHF.

Turning to this clonotype: The junction departs from germline at one end; a sequencing error may be responsible. The V and J genes are TRBV9 and TRBJ2-5; either TRBD1 or TRBD2 may supply D (6 bases each). The CDR3 spans 15 residues. From germline, CDR1 is SGDLS and CDR2 YYNGEE. CDR3 in amino acids: CTSNLRGVYQETQYF. CDR3 coding DNA: TGTACCAGCAACCTAAGGGGGGTGTACCAAGAGACCCAGTACTTC.

This clonotype was found many times. The CDR3 sequence: CASSSRDRVQPQHF. The CDR3 nucleotides are TGTGCCAGCAGTTCCCGGGACAGGGTTCAACCCCAGCATTTT. The chain uses TRBV12-3 or TRBV12-4 and TRBJ1-5; the match to TRBD1 covers 9 bases. The CDR3 covers 14 residues. V shed 4 bases and J 10 bases; nucleotides not matched to a gene: 8.

The genes are TRBV7-2 and TRBJ2-7; maybe TRBD2 (5 bases). V lost 9 bases and J lost 3, with 18 bases in between. The CDR3 is 14 amino acids. Looked up from germline, CDR1 is SGHTA and CDR2 is FQGNSA. CDR3 region: CASSIGGDNYEQYF. Here the CDR3 DNA reads TGTGCCAGTAGTATAGGAGGAGACAACTACGAGCAGTACTTC.

There are many counts of this clonotype. This chain joins TRBV7-8 and TRBJ2-1, with D unclear. From germline, CDR1 is SGHVS and CDR2 FQNEAQ. The V end was cut by 6 bases, the J end by 10 bases, with 13 bases between. The CDR3 runs to 12 residues. The CDR3 spells CASSLPTQEQFF. The CDR3 coding sequence is TGTGCCAGCAGTTTACCCACCCAGGAGCAGTTCTTC.

This clonotype has just a few counts. The chain recombines TRBV4-1 with TRBJ1-2; the D gene is possibly TRBD1 (5 bases). Trimming left V 1 base short and J 6 bases short, with 9 bases between. This CDR3 is 13 amino acids long. Germline V gives CDR1 MGHRA, CDR2 YSYEKL. The DNA of the CDR3 is TGCGCCAGCAGCCAAGTTGGGGGGAATGGCTACACCTTC. Amino acids: CASSQVGGNGYTF.

In its sample, this clonotype was seen a few times. This chain connects TRBV10-1 to TRBJ2-1, with unresolved D. CDR3 size: 12 residues. V lost 4 bases and J 5 bases, leaving 6 bases between the germline ends. Germline CDR1 is WNHNN and CDR2 is SYGVQD (reference sequence). CDR3 sequence (DNA): TGCGCCAGCAGTGCGGGCGACAATGAGCAGTTCTTC. Its protein is CASSAGDNEQFF.